These 2 T cell receptor beta chains were sequenced from one sample in a study of T cell responses to AZD1222 COVID-19 vaccine (dated by TCRdb to the early 2020s). Library generation was performed with the immunoSEQ multiplex PCR assay. Here the immuneACCESS table is served through TCRdb, limited to in-frame sequences with V and J called. Missing clones are a known gap in these copies; in checked studies unresolved V genes cover under half, and the rest lacks a known reason. The sample table lists about 150,000 clones, under 95% of them with a count of one. Less than 2% of the sample goes to the ten largest clones. This specimen's time point label, interpreted: baseline before first vaccination. The input for sequencing was peripheral blood, taken on day 0 of AZD1222 vaccination. Receptors originate from an adult in good health.

The V gene is TRBV15, the J gene TRBJ2-2, with D hard to call. From germline, CDR1 is LNHNV and CDR2 YYDKDF (reference sequence). Between the trimmed V and J ends, which lost 1 base and 1 base, there was a span of 7 bases. CDR3 length: 15 residues. The CDR3 coding sequence is TGTGCCACCAGCAGAGGGCTAGTGAACACCGGGGAGCTGTTTTTT. This sequence encodes CATSRGLVNTGELFF.

This chain links TRBV7-6 with TRBJ2-3; D is possibly TRBD2 (5 bases). The CDR3 is made up of 14 amino acids. Germline V gene sequence: CDR1 SGHVS, CDR2 FNYEAQ. With 5 bases removed from V and 4 bases from J, the gap between germline ends came to 13 bases. The CDR3 DNA reads as TGTGCCAGCAGCGCCACTCGGGGTGCAGATACGCAGTATTTT. Protein product: CASSATRGADTQYF.